The clone carrying this T cell receptor (beta chain) was observed a handful of times. Its antigen is unknown. The data were taken from a study of vaccination and CD4 T cells after COVID-19. CDR3 length: 15 residues. V shed 0 bases and J 4 bases; nucleotides not matched to a gene: 5. Germline lookup yields CDR1 SGHNT and CDR2 YYREEE (reference sequence). Cultured CD4+ T-cell DNA underwent Oncomine TCR Beta short-read sequencing. Each CDR3 protein gets one entry after TCRdb re-called the PCR reads with MiXCR. The sample holds 14,000 or so distinct CDR3 sequences; 55% are singletons and the top ten take roughly 8.4%. Treatment reported: roughly ten-day PBMC culture with coronavirus spike peptide pools or control peptides (ViraFEST assay). Expansion of antigen-specific T cells with peptide pools by ViraFEST preceded sequencing of TCRs.

This receptor was taken from a human donor who had recovered from COVID-19. Sequenced here: CD4+ T cells from blood, cultured in vitro, sampled before SARS-CoV-2 vaccination. This chain uses TRBV5-4 with TRBJ1-2; TRBD1 aligns across 8 bases. DNA for the CDR3: TGTGCCAGCAGCTTGGCCGGACAGGGAGGCTATGGCTACACCTTC. This codes for CASSLAGQGGYGYTF.